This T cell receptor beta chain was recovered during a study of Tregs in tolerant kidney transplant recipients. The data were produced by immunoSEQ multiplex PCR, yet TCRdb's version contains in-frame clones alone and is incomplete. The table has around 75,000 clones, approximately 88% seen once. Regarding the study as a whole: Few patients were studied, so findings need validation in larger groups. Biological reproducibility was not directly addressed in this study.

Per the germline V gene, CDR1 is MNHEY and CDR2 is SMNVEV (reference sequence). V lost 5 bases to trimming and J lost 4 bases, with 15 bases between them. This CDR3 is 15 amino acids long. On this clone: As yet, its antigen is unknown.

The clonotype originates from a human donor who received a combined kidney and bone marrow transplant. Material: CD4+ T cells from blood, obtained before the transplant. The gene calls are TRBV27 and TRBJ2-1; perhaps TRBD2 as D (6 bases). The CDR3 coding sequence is TGTGCCAGCAGTGCCAGCGGAGGGTTATACAATGAGCAGTTCTTC. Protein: CASSASGGLYNEQFF.